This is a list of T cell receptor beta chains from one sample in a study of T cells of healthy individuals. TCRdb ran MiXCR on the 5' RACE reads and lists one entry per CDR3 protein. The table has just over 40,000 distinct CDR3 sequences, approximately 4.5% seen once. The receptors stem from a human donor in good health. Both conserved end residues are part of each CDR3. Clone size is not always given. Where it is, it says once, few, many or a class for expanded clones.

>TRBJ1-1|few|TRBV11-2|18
CASSLASPRQGADTEAFF
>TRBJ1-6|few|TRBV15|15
CATSRDPSPSSPLHF
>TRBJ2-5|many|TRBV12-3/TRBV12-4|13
CASSWDYQETQYF
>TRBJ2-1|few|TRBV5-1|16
CASSLAWLAFDNEQFF
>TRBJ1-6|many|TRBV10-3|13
CAISELDSVPLHF
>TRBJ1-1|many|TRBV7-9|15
CASSSWGQVITEAFF
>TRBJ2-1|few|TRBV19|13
CASRGDAYNEQFF
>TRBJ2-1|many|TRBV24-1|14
CATSEPDGYNEQFF
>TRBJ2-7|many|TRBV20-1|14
CSASWFQGAREQYF
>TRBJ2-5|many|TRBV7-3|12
CASSLIGETQYF
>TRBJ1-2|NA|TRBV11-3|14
CASSLGTEPYGYNF
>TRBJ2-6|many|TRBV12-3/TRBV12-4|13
CASSFRVANVLTF
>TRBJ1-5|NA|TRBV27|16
CASSLSPLPSNQPQHF
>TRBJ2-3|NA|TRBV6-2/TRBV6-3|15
CASRPPGQGLDTQYF
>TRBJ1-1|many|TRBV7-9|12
CASRGYGTEAFF
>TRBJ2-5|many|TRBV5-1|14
CASSLTPDGETQYF
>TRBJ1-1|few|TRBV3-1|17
CASSQVVQGVSNTEAFF
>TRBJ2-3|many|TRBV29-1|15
CSVAPSGSWEGTQYF
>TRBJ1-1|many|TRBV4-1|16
CASSQEEFQGWSEAFF
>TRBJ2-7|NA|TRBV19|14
CASSNRQGGYEQYF
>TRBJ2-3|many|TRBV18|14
CASSQAGGLDTQYF